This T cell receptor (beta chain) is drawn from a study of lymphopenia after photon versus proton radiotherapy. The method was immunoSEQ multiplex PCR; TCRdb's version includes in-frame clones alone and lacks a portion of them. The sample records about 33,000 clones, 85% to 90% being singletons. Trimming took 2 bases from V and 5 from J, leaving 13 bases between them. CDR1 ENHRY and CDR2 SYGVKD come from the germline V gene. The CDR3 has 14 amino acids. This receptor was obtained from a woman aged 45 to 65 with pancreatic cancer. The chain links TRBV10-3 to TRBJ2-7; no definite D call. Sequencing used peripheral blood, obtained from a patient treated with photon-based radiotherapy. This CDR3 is CAISEGKPRDEQYF. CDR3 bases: TGTGCCATCAGTGAGGGTAAGCCAAGGGACGAGCAGTACTTC.